The T cell receptor beta chain described here comes from a study of OX40 agonist ivuxolimab in advanced cancers. Across the study: Three patients, one with hepatocellular carcinoma and two with cutaneous melanoma, achieved partial responses. Study-level results: CD8+ T cells were the subset that, on average, had more expanded clones than CD4+. There were also nonresponders showing low normalized T-cell clonal expansion.

A word on this clone: Its specificity is unknown.

The ends lost 1 base at V and 5 bases at J; junction bases unmatched: 7. This CDR3 region has 16 residues. The germline V gene has CDR1 MDHEN and CDR2 SYDVKM. The assay was immunoSEQ multiplex PCR, and TCRdb's table has in-frame clones only and misses some. The sample contains 65,000 to 85,000 clones, 80% to 90% of which appear only once. This clonotype originated in an adult with an advanced solid tumor such as melanoma, head and neck, liver or kidney cancer. The chain combines TRBV28 with TRBJ2-4, with TRBD1 matching 8 bases. Source: CD4+ or CD8+ T cells sorted from blood, taken in a trial of the OX40 agonist ivuxolimab. The CDR3 DNA is TGTGCCAGCAGTTTATCCCGGGACAGGCGCGAAAACATTCAGTACTTC. Protein: CASSLSRDRRENIQYF.